This T cell receptor beta chain derives from a study of cytomegalovirus exposure and HLA in healthy donors. The PCR employed 60 Vbeta primers together with 13 Jbeta primers. Clones were read by immunoSEQ multiplex PCR, and TCRdb kept only the in-frame ones, dropping some. The sample includes approximately 97,000 clones, 73% of them seen just once. With respect to this clone: Its antigen remains unidentified.

Donors in the study were healthy people who gave bone marrow. Per germline, CDR1 LGHNA and CDR2 YSLEER. The CDR3 sequence is 16 residues long. After removal of 0 bases from V and 4 bases from J, the junction contained 1 base not matched to a gene. Overall study results and limits: Earlier analysis yielded a pattern in which most TCR beta V segments were productive about 90% or about 30% of the time.

V gene TRBV4-3 combines with J gene TRBJ2-1; 12 nucleotides agree with TRBD2. The TCR was taken from a man aged 35-49 years in good health and CMV-seronegative. Sequencing used PBMCs. The CDR3 loop is CASSQETSGGYNEQFF. CDR3 in DNA: TGCGCCAGCAGCCAAGAAACTAGCGGGGGGTACAATGAGCAGTTCTTC.